This T cell receptor beta chain was retrieved from a study of Tregs in tolerant kidney transplant recipients. With 4 bases clipped from V and 4 bases from J, the junction kept 5 bases outside the gene matches. The CDR3 spans 15 residues. Per the germline V gene, CDR1 is SGHDN and CDR2 is FVKESK. As for this clone: Its specificity is unknown.

Overall study findings and caveats: Donor-specific Treg expansion exceeded global Treg expansion in tolerant patients, suggesting antigen drive. The small number of patients limits these findings pending further validation. For some patients, primers changed over time, blocking nucleotide-level comparison.

The assay was immunoSEQ multiplex PCR, and TCRdb's table has in-frame clones only and misses some. The data contain around 61,000 clones, around 87% of them singletons. Related graft donors supplied nonmyeloablative bone marrow transplants, and mixed chimerism was transient. Unstimulated regulatory T cells (CD4+CD25+CD127-), CD4+CD25- non-regulatory cells, CD4 and CD8 cells were FACS-sorted from thawed PBMCs. The TCR originated in a human patient who received a combined kidney and bone marrow transplant. The graft donor may account for some of the T cells. The chain employs TRBV14 and TRBJ1-4; 8 bases match TRBD1. The material was CD4+ T cells from blood (PBMCs), obtained 6 months after the transplant. In nucleotides, the CDR3 is TGTGCCAGCAGCCGAGGGACAGGTGTTAATGAAAAACTGTTTTTT. Translating it yields CASSRGTGVNEKLFF.